The T cell receptor (beta chain) under discussion was sequenced for a study of beta chain features in type 1 diabetes. The wider study: Healthy donors and patients had similar age, gender and cell yields.

This clone was counted between two and nine times. Its specificity is unknown. The CDR3 length is 10 residues. Findings and caveats of the study: The study found moderately but significantly shorter TCRB CDR3s in all four CD4+ subsets of Type 1 diabetes patients. cDNA sequencing could over-represent cells with high TCR expression.

Expressed TCRB transcripts were sequenced after all isolated RNA was converted to cDNA. TCRdb's table, derived via immunoSEQ multiplex PCR, lists solely in-frame clones and lacks some. The sample contains some 660,000 clones, around 15% of which appear only once. What was sequenced was naive CD4+ T cells from blood. V usage is TRBV21-1 and J usage is TRBJ1-1. TRBV21-1 is a pseudogene segment. The TCR sequence derives from a man younger than 35 with type 1 diabetes. In DNA, the CDR3 is TGTGCCAGCGTGAGCACTGAAGCTTTCTTT. Translated, it gives CASVSTEAFF.